The present T cell receptor (beta chain) was sequenced within a study of cytomegalovirus exposure and HLA in healthy donors (dated by TCRdb to 2017 to 2019). Looking at the study overall: In an earlier analysis of several hundred of the donors, 276 Gb of sequence data and roughly 100 million unique TCR beta sequences from 180 million or so T cells were reported. About 280 gigabases of sequencing data and approximately 92 million unique TCR sequences made up an early release that covered about 640 HLA-typed donors. The genetic ancestry cluster associated with self-reported Caucasian donors included roughly 84% of the approximately 430 genotyped donors. The aim of the study was to test whether cataloging public T cell receptors could identify signatures of past pathogen exposure. Using immunosequencing, the study profiled T cell repertoires from around 680 subjects and related those repertoires to cytomegalovirus serostatus. Along with the approximately 700-subject first cohort, a separate validation cohort of over 90 different subjects was used. High-throughput TCR immunosequencing, statistical association of individual TCRs with disease status, and machine learning were combined to predict cytomegalovirus infection status. A later analysis re-examined previously published TCR beta repertoires from roughly 720 donors and added high-resolution HLA genotyping to investigate patterns of TCR occurrence. The later analysis used no new phenotypic data to find candidate immune exposures, relying instead on TCR beta sequences and their occurrence across donors. An earlier analysis of fewer than 700 of the donors applied high-throughput TCR beta sequencing to assess whether each TCR beta V gene segment acted as functional or pseudogenic. Donor age, sex, ethnicity and CMV serostatus were collected together with the repertoire data. Genome-wide SNP genotypes for about three fifths of the roughly 670 donors were used in a later genetic analysis, which treated that subset as a discovery cohort. Every repertoire in the discovery cohort had been generated on one and the same sequencing platform. Class I and class II HLA loci were covered by the typing at four-digit resolution. The number of donors typed differed by locus, with 629-630 for A, B, C, DRB1 and DQB1, about 500 for DQA1, 600 to 610 for DPA1, and about 450 for DPB1. Roughly 5 DR-DQ haplotypes were handled as single units for association and clustering, since linkage in the cohort was strong. Across about 380 genotyped donors of the cohort, an average of about 240,000 unique TCR beta nucleotide sequences per donor were sequenced, and 15% to 20% of those sequences were non-productive. Results and caveats for the whole study, not just this receptor: Most TCR sequences were seen in very few donors, while some public TCRs were found in many individuals. The study gave a list of 150 to 200 TCR beta chains associated with cytomegalovirus. Because the 87-base-pair reads could not distinguish some IMGT-functional V segments, including TRBV6-2 and TRBV6-3, those segments were excluded. In a later analysis, 15,000 to 20,000 TCR beta sequences were associated with specific HLA alleles at a false discovery rate of 0.05. In a later analysis, HLA-associated TCR beta chains were found to be more clonally expanded and to have lower generation probabilities than equally common non-associated chains. Correlated functional status among segregating V segments might reflect linkage disequilibrium, but an unknown experimental factor could not be ruled out. A later genetic analysis associated a missense DCLRE1C variant with V-gene and J-gene trimming of TCR beta chains, and an independent cohort replicated the association. Strong co-occurrence of HLA alleles, especially DR and DQ, made assigning TCR associations to individual alleles difficult. Roughly uniform sequencing depth across donors was assumed in presence/absence analyses, although this assumption may not hold. In an earlier analysis of 450 to 750 of the donors, most TCR beta V segments appeared in productive rearrangements about 90% or about 30% of the time, broadly matching IMGT annotations. A further reported finding was that TCR beta sequences accurately predicted the HLA-A and HLA-B alleles for most subjects in the first cohort. Immune exposure information for the cohort was limited to CMV serostatus. According to a later analysis, TCR association rates differed among HLA loci, with DRB1 alleles showing the most associated TCRs and HLA-C alleles showing the fewest. A later analysis reported that several top co-occurrence clusters appeared linked to parvovirus B19, influenza, CMV and Epstein-Barr virus. A group of highly shared sequence variants was considered likely to be a technical artifact of the sequencing pipeline. In both the original and validation cohorts, the classifier was reported to diagnose cytomegalovirus status with high specificity and sensitivity. The authors suggested that the approach could potentially be generalized to other disease states and immunological phenotypes. The earlier analysis of some 540 of the donors excluded some 15 rarely observed V segments, including chromosome 9 orphons, because counts were too low. According to a later genetic analysis, donors in an Asian-associated ancestry cluster had fewer N-insertions in productive TCRs than the approximately 630-donor mean. Only TCR beta chains were sequenced in this cohort, and the absence of alpha or paired-chain data limited detectable features. In a later analysis, most CMV-associated TCR beta chains were found to appear HLA-restricted, with HLA associations seemingly driven largely by CMV exposure. Because some donors lacked HLA typing at each locus, the association tests relied only on the typed subset. In vitro tests confirmed that three of the cytomegalovirus-associated TCR beta chains recognize cytomegalovirus antigens.

Including the terminal cysteine and phenylalanine, the CDR3 comprises 14 residues. The CDR3 DNA has 42 bases and is translated from base 1. At the junction V is shortened by 6 bases and J by 4 bases, with 13 bases in between. From the germline V gene, CDR1 is MDHEN and CDR2 is SYDVKM. A word on this clone: Its specific antigen is unknown. Base-call qualities are not available, and no considerably larger clone is one nucleotide away.

Library preparation was by the immunoSEQ multiplex PCR assay. For the multiplex PCR, a mixture combining 60 forward primers for TCR Vbeta segments and 13 reverse primers for TCR Jbeta segments was used. Amplification of the CDR3 region of rearranged TCR beta genes was performed with a multiplex PCR assay on genomic DNA. The Illumina HiSeq System was used to sequence the amplified TCR beta libraries as 87-base-pair reads. Per the source publication's procedure: A later analysis counted about 82 million unique TCR beta chains across the 666 repertoires, and roughly 10 million of these chains were shared by at least two donors. Raw reads were error-corrected and collapsed into unique sequences by a nearest-neighbor algorithm in which closely related sequences were merged to remove PCR and sequencing errors. V, D and J gene segments were assigned by aligning CDR3 sequences to IMGT reference sequences. For a sequence to be retained, at least a six-nucleotide match to both a V gene segment and a J gene segment was required. Rearrangements were called productive when the CDR3 lacked stop codons and stayed in frame with V and J; all others were non-productive. CDR3 was defined according to IMGT convention as the region running from the second conserved V-encoded cysteine to the conserved J-encoded phenylalanine. The earlier analysis of about 560 of the donors excluded any sequence lacking an unambiguous match to a single V gene segment. An earlier analysis of some 500 of the donors classified V segments as functional when productive rearrangements were above 56.7% and as segregating when the standard deviation between donors was above 5%. A statistical classification framework was built for diagnosing cytomegalovirus status from the catalog of TCR beta chain sequences. In a later analysis, V and J genes were assigned by comparing TCR nucleotide sequences against IMGT/GENE-DB human TR gene sequences. Using the TCRdist pipeline, a later analysis assigned CDR3 sequences along with most-parsimonious VDJ recombination scenarios. In a later analysis, each TCR beta chain was defined by its CDR3 amino acid sequence together with its V-gene family, and reads lacking a unique V-gene family were excluded. To address suspected cross-contamination and a sequencing artifact, a later analysis removed around 600 highly shared, low-generation-probability nucleotide sequences. A later analysis calculated a clonal expansion index for each public chain from normalized within-repertoire ranks of inferred template counts. Generation probabilities in a later analysis came from a VDJ recombination model fitted to out-of-frame rearrangements, and those results were checked against IGoR. In a later analysis, TCR-TCR, TCR-HLA and TCR-CMV co-occurrence was scored with hypergeometric tests, and a repertoire-size bias correction was applied to TCR pairs. False discovery rates were estimated in a later analysis by permuting HLA or CMV assignments 20 times. In a later analysis, co-occurring TCRs were grouped using DBSCAN, and TCRdist sequence similarity was added for clustering within HLA-allele-positive subsets. Co-occurrence clustering excluded repertoires with fewer than 30,000 or more than 120,000 public chains, plus five with anomalous nucleotide sharing. The clones in this table, taken by TCRdb from immuneACCESS, are in-frame only. Not every clone is retained; where verified, under half of the shortfall comes from an unresolved V gene, and the cause of the rest is unknown. V and J calls and clone size are those listed in that table; D and trimming were worked out from the DNA. The sample records 150,000 or so clones, 75% to 90% of which are singletons. Of the sample, over 1.5% falls within the top ten clones.

The cohort consisted of hundreds of healthy bone marrow donors. All cohort members were sampled while nominally healthy, although unrecorded immune exposures were likely present. The donor was CMV seronegative and was included in the group of a few hundred seronegative cohort members. Each donor provided a peripheral blood sample, and peripheral blood mononuclear cells were used for TCR beta sequencing. The Qiagen DNeasy Blood Extraction Kit was used to extract genomic DNA from the blood cell samples. The sequence links TRBV28 to TRBJ1-5; the best D guess is TRBD1, with 6 bases matching. The TCR comes from a woman aged 18-29 years in good health and CMV-seronegative. Material for sequencing was PBMCs. The CDR3 protein: CASSRTEDNQPQHF. The nucleotides are TGTGCCAGCAGCCGGACAGAGGATAATCAGCCCCAGCATTTT.